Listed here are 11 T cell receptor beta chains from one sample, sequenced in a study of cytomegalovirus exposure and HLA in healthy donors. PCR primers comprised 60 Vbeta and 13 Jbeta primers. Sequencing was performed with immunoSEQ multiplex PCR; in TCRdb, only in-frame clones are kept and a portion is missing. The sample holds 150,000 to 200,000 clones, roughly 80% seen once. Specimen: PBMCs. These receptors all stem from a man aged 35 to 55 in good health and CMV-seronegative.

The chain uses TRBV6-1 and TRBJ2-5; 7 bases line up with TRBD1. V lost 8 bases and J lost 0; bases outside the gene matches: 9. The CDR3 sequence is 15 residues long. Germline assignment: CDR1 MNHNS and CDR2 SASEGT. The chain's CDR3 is CASGTGQMYQETQYF. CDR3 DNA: TGTGCCAGCGGTACGGGACAGATGTACCAAGAGACCCAGTACTTC.

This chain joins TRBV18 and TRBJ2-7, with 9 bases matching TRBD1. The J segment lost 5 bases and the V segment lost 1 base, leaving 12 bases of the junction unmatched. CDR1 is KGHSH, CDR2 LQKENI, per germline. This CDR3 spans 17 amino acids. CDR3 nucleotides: TGTGCCAGCTCACCACAATCTCCGGGACAGGGTTTCCACGAGCAGTACTTC. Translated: CASSPQSPGQGFHEQYF.

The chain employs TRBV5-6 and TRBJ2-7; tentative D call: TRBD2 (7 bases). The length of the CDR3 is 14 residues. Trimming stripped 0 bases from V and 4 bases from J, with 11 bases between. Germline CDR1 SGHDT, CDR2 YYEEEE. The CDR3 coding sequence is TGTGCCAGCAGCTTGGAGGGGGGGGGATACGAGCAGTACTTC. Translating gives CASSLEGGGYEQYF.

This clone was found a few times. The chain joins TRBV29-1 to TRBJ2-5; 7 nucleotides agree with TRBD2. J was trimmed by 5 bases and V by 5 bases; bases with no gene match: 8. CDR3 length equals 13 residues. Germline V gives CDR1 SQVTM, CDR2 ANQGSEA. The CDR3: CSVRTSPGETQYF. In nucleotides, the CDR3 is TGCAGCGTTCGGACTAGTCCAGGCGAGACCCAGTACTTC.

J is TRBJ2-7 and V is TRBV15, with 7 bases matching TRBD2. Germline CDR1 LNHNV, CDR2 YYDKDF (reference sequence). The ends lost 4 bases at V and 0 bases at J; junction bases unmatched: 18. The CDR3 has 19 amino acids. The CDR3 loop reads CATSTGKGSGYPSSYEQYF. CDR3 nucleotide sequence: TGTGCCACCAGCACCGGGAAAGGTAGCGGGTACCCTAGCTCCTACGAGCAGTACTTC.

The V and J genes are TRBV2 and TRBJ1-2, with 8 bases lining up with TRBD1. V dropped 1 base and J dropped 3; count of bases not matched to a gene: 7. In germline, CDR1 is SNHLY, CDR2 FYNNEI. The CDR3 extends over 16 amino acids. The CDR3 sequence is CASSEVSLDRDYGYTF. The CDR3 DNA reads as TGTGCCAGCAGTGAAGTCTCGTTGGACAGGGACTATGGCTACACCTTC.

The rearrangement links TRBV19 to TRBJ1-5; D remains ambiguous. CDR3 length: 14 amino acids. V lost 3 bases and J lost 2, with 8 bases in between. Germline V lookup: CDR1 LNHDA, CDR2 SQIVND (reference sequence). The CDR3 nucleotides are TGTGCCAGTAGTATCGGGTGGGGCAATCAGCCCCAGCATTTT. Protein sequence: CASSIGWGNQPQHF.

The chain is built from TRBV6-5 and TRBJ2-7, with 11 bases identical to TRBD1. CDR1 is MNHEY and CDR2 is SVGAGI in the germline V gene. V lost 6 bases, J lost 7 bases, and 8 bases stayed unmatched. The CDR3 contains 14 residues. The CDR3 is CASSSRTGGGEQYF. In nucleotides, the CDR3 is TGTGCCAGCAGCTCTAGGACAGGGGGCGGGGAGCAGTACTTC.

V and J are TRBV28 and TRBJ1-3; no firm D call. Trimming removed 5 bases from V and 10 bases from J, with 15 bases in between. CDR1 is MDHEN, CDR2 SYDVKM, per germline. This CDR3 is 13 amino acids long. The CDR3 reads CASSPGFRLTIYF. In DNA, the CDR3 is TGTGCCAGCAGTCCCGGGTTCAGATTAACCATATATTTT. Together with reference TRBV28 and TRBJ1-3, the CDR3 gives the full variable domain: DVKVTQSSRYLVKRTGEKVFLECVQDMDHENMFWYRQDPGLGLRLIYFSYDVKMKEKGDIPEGYSVSREKKERFSLILESASTNQTSMYLCASSPGFRLTIYFGEGSWLTVV.

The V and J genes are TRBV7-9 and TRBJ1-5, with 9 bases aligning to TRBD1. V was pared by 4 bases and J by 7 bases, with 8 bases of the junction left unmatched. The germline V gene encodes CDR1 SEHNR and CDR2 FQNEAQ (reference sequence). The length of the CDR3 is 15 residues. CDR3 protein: CASSSTTGGRQPQHF. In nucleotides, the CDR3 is TGTGCCAGCAGCTCAACGACAGGGGGAAGACAGCCCCAGCATTTT.

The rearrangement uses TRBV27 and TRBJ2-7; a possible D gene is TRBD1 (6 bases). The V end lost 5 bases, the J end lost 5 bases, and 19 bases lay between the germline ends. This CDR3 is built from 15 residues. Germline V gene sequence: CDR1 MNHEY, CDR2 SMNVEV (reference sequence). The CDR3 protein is CASSEWGGGPNEQYF. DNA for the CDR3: TGTGCCAGCAGTGAATGGGGTGGGGGCCCAAACGAGCAGTACTTC.